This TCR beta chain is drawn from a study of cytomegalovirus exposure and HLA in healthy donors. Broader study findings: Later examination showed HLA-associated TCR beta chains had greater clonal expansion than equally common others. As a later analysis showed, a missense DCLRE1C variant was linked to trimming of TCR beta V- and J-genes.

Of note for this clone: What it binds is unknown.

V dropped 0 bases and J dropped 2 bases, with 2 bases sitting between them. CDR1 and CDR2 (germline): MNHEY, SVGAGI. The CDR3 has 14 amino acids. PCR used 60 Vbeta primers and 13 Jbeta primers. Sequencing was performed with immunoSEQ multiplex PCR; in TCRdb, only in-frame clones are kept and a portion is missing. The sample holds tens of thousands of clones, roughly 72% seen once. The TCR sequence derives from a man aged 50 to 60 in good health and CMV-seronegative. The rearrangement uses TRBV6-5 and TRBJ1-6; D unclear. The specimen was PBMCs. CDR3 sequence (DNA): TGTGCCAGCAGTTACTCCACCTATAATTCACCCCTCCACTTT. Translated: CASSYSTYNSPLHF.